This T cell receptor beta chain was profiled in a study of Ad26.COV2.S vaccination and SARS-CoV-2 variants. For the study at large: Each vaccinee took Ad26.COV2.S intramuscularly, once or twice 56 days apart. Points from the study as a whole: In vaccinated individuals, spike-specific CD8+ and CD4+ T cell responses reportedly displayed substantial breadth. Similar non-spike TCR breadth was observed in recipients of vaccine and of placebo.

This sample's treatment: some 19 received Ad26.COV2.S at low or high dose, single or two shots; several received placebo; per-sample allocation not given. On day 63 after the first injection, vaccine and placebo recipients gave samples. Cohort 1b enrolled adults aged 18-55 years in Boston. This clone appeared a few times. Its target is not known. Other DNA sequences in the same sample also yield this CDR3. Repertoires were generated with immunoSEQ multiplex PCR, while TCRdb's copy carries only in-frame clones and drops some. The sample lists 350,000 to 600,000 clones, 89% occurring once. Germline-derived CDR1 and CDR2 are SGHRS and YFSETQ. This CDR3 is 11 amino acids long. V dropped 4 bases and J dropped 4 bases, with 6 bases sitting between them.

The chain carries TRBV5-1 and TRBJ2-7; D not certain. This specimen consisted of peripheral blood, obtained in a trial of Ad26.COV2.S vaccine versus placebo. The source of this sequence is a person aged 18 to 65 who received the Ad26.COV2.S COVID-19 vaccine or a placebo. The CDR3 DNA follows: TGCGCCAGCAGCCCCGGTTACGAGCAGTACTTC. Translation: CASSPGYEQYF.